What follows are 6 T cell receptor beta chains derived from one specimen sequenced in a study of control samples from healthy donors and cancer patients. Profiling relied on immunoSEQ multiplex PCR, and the TCRdb table lists in-frame clones only, not all of them. The table shows 120,000 or so clones, with about nine tenths occurring only once. The sample was blood. The receptors shown here come from a man aged 35 to 55 in good health.

The chain has TRBV9 and TRBJ2-3, with 9 bases lining up with TRBD1. In germline, CDR1 is SGDLS, CDR2 YYNGEE. V shed 0 bases, J shed 2 bases, and the junction held 13 bases outside the gene matches. The CDR3 spans 19 residues. The CDR3 coding sequence is TGTGCCAGCAGCGTAGACCGGGACAGGGTCCAACTACCCACAGATACGCAGTATTTT. Translating it yields CASSVDRDRVQLPTDTQYF.

This chain connects TRBV18 to TRBJ1-1, with unresolved D. V lost 3 bases and J lost 1, with 9 bases in between. The length of the CDR3 is 14 residues. Germline-derived CDR1 and CDR2 are KGHSH and LQKENI. The chain's CDR3 is CASSPSSRNTEAFF. CDR3 bases: TGTGCCAGCTCACCTTCCAGCCGGAACACTGAAGCTTTCTTT.

The chain links TRBV4-1 to TRBJ1-1, with a possible D match to TRBD1 (5 bases). CDR3 length: 17 residues. Trimming shortened V by 0 bases and J by 1 base, and 15 bases separated the two germline ends. Germline V gives CDR1 MGHRA, CDR2 YSYEKL. The CDR3 region has the DNA TGCGCCAGCAGCCAAGATCACCGGCAGGGTAGGAACACTGAAGCTTTCTTT. This translates into CASSQDHRQGRNTEAFF.

The chain recombines TRBV4-3 with TRBJ1-1; tentative D call: TRBD1 (6 bases). The CDR3 is 17 residues long. V lost 2 bases and J lost 3, with 19 bases in between. Germline loops: CDR1 LGHNA, CDR2 YSLEER. Written as DNA, the CDR3 is TGCGCCAGCAGCCAAAGGTGGAGGGGGTTTTCACACACTGAAGCTTTCTTT. Translation gives CASSQRWRGFSHTEAFF.

The chain links TRBV18 to TRBJ2-1; TRBD1 or TRBD2 may be the D gene (5 bases each). The V and J ends lost 10 bases and 8 bases respectively, with 15 bases between them. Looked up from germline, CDR1 is KGHSH and CDR2 is LQKENI. The length of the CDR3 is 12 residues. This chain's CDR3 is CATGAGWDEQFF. Written as DNA, the CDR3 is TGTGCCACCGGGGCAGGGTGGGATGAGCAGTTCTTC. The full variable domain, its missing parts supplied by reference TRBV18 and TRBJ2-1, is NAGVMQNPRHLVRRRGQEARLRCSPMKGHSHVYWYRQLPEEGLKFMVYLQKENIIDESGMPKERFSAEFPKEGPSILRIQQVVRGDSAAYFCATGAGWDEQFFGPGTRLTVL.

This clone has a handful of counts. The chain recombines TRBV10-3 with TRBJ1-2; 7 bases are a match to TRBD1. Per germline, CDR1 ENHRY and CDR2 SYGVKD. V gave up 2 bases and J gave up 4 bases; unmatched junction bases: 7. The length of the CDR3 is 15 residues. The CDR3 is CAISEGGGASYGYTF. The CDR3 DNA reads as TGTGCCATCAGTGAGGGAGGGGGCGCCAGCTATGGCTACACCTTC.